Shown below are 14 T cell receptor beta chains from a single sample sequenced in a study of blood T cells in healthy people across ages. Combining a sample-barcoded 5' primer with a J-beta primer mix, a second PCR ran for about 6 to 12 cycles. TCRdb recomputed calls from the 5' RACE reads with MiXCR, one row per CDR3 protein. The sample has hundreds of thousands of distinct CDR3 sequences, 58% seen once; the top ten hold 22%. Material for sequencing was blood. The receptor set was obtained from a man aged 30 to 39 in good health.

The chain has TRBV27 and TRBJ1-5, with D tentatively TRBD1 (6 bases). CDR3 length equals 13 residues. V gave up 6 bases and J gave up 4 bases, with 10 bases separating them. The germline gives CDR1 MNHEY, CDR2 SMNVEV (reference sequence). CDR3 region: CASRQGRNQPQHF. The CDR3 DNA sequence: TGTGCCAGCAGACAGGGTAGGAATCAGCCCCAGCATTTT.

The gene calls are TRBV4-1 and TRBJ2-7; no reliable D call. The germline V gene has CDR1 MGHRA and CDR2 YSYEKL. This CDR3 contains 14 residues. Trimming pared 0 bases from V and 1 base from J, leaving 7 bases between. Here the CDR3 reads CASSQDQVSYEQYF. In DNA form, the CDR3 reads TGCGCCAGCAGCCAAGATCAGGTGTCCTACGAGCAGTACTTC.

The rearrangement links TRBV7-3 to TRBJ1-1; maybe TRBD1 (6 bases). Germline V CDR1 and CDR2: SGHTA, FQGTGA. Trimming removed 5 bases from V and 8 bases from J, with 15 bases in between. The CDR3 runs 13 residues. The CDR3 region has the DNA TGTGCCAGCAGCAACATAGCGCAGGGGGAAGCTTTCTTT. Translation gives CASSNIAQGEAFF.

This clonotype was observed a handful of times. The chain couples TRBV21-1 to TRBJ1-2; TRBD1 is the table's D call, not checked against the DNA. TRBV21-1 is described as a pseudogene. This CDR3 spans 15 amino acids. This CDR3 reads CASTLLPGQGGGYTF. The CDR3 region has the DNA TGTGCCAGCACCTTACTCCCGGGACAGGGCGGCGGCTACACCTTC.

This clonotype appeared a few times. The chain couples TRBV5-1 to TRBJ2-5; D is uncertain. Trimming left V 0 bases short and J 3 bases short, with 9 bases between. Looked up from germline, CDR1 is SGHRS and CDR2 is YFSETQ. The CDR3 length is 14 residues. The chain's CDR3 is CASSLGQSKETQYF. CDR3 sequence (DNA): TGCGCCAGCAGCTTGGGACAATCGAAAGAGACCCAGTACTTC.

V and J are TRBV20-1 and TRBJ2-4; 9 nucleotides line up with TRBD1. The J call is uncertain, as TRBJ2-7 better fits the DNA end. The CDR3 extends over 14 amino acids. Germline loops: CDR1 DFQATT, CDR2 SNEGSKA (reference sequence). The CDR3 DNA is TGCAGTGCTATCCGTCCGACAGGGGGAAGCGAGCAGTACTTC. It translates to CSAIRPTGGSEQYF.

This clonotype was recorded a few times. The chain has TRBV6-5 and TRBJ2-7; D unclear. The J call may be faulty, since TRBJ2-5 better matches the DNA end. The CDR3 spans 12 residues. The germline V gene has CDR1 MNHEY and CDR2 SVGAGI. Here the CDR3 DNA reads TGTGCCAGCAATTCAGTTGAAGAGACCCAGTACTTC. It yields the protein CASNSVEETQYF.

V is TRBV7-2 and J is TRBJ2-7, with D perhaps TRBD2 (6 bases). Germline values: CDR1 SGHTA, CDR2 FQGNSA. The CDR3 covers 14 residues. Trimming pared 4 bases from V and 5 bases from J, leaving 15 bases between. This CDR3 reads CASSYTSSAHEQYF. CDR3 coding DNA: TGTGCCAGCAGCTATACCTCTAGCGCTCACGAGCAGTACTTC.

The V call is TRBV13, the J call TRBJ2-4; unclear D gene. Germline assignment: CDR1 PRHDT and CDR2 FYEKMQ (reference sequence). This CDR3 region has 13 residues. V was shortened by 2 bases and J by 13 bases, with 15 bases between the two germline ends. CDR3 loop: CASSLMDRVRQYF. For the CDR3, the DNA is TGTGCCAGCAGCTTAATGGACCGGGTGAGGCAGTACTTC.

V gene TRBV7-2 combines with J gene TRBJ2-7; 7 nucleotides align to TRBD2. The CDR3 length is 14 residues. J gave up 0 bases and V 6 bases, and 5 bases lay outside the gene matches. CDR1 is SGHTA and CDR2 is FQGNSA in the germline V gene. For the CDR3, the DNA is TGTGCCAGCAGTTCCCTAGCGGCCTCCTACGAGCAGTACTTC. Protein: CASSSLAASYEQYF.

This rearrangement joins TRBV29-1 to TRBJ1-2, with D tentatively TRBD1 (5 bases). Trimming left V 4 bases short and J 8 bases short, with 14 bases between. CDR1 is SQVTM and CDR2 is ANQGSEA in the germline V gene. The CDR3 extends over 12 amino acids. This chain's CDR3 is CSVVHSGNGYTF. The CDR3 bases are TGCAGCGTTGTTCACTCAGGGAACGGCTACACCTTC.

V is TRBV2 and J is TRBJ2-7; D ambiguous. Trimming left V 7 bases short and J 4 bases short, with 11 bases between. Per germline, CDR1 SNHLY and CDR2 FYNNEI. The CDR3 is 12 amino acids. Here the CDR3 DNA reads TGTGCCAGCAAATCTTGGGCATACGAGCAGTACTTC. Its protein product is CASKSWAYEQYF.

Only a few counts were recorded for this clonotype. This chain joins TRBV10-3 and TRBJ1-4; 8 bases are a match to TRBD1. V gave up 10 bases and J gave up 6 bases; unmatched junction bases: 10. CDR3 size: 14 residues. Germline V gene data show CDR1 as ENHRY and CDR2 as SYGVKD. CDR3 sequence: CATYSGTGDEKLFF. The CDR3 bases are TGTGCCACCTATTCCGGGACAGGAGATGAAAAACTGTTTTTT.

The chain has TRBV7-9 and TRBJ2-5; D is possibly TRBD2 (6 bases). The CDR3 extends over 14 amino acids. Deletions cut 3 bases from V and 7 bases from J, with 15 bases between. The germline V gene has CDR1 SEHNR and CDR2 FQNEAQ (reference sequence). The CDR3 DNA follows: TGTGCCAGCAGCTTTTGGACGACCGGGGGGACCCAGTACTTC. Translated: CASSFWTTGGTQYF.